This is a list of T cell receptor beta chains from one sample in a study of early T cells in non-severe SARS-CoV-2 infection. A single record per CDR3 protein comes from TCRdb applying MiXCR to the 5' RACE reads. The sample yields about 90,000 distinct CDR3 sequences, 9.5% to 15% seen once. The source material was whole blood, sampled at baseline. These receptors were collected from an adult who was a healthcare worker with PCR-confirmed SARS-CoV-2 infection or an uninfected control (not recorded which). CDR3s include the opening cysteine and the closing phenylalanine or tryptophan. A D gene is named only where the DNA matches it firmly. The listing skips clone size in some rows; elsewhere it reads once, few, many or a size class.

D: NA
J: TRBJ2-1
size: few
V: TRBV7-2
CDR3: CASSRPPGLLYNEQFF
DNA: TGTGCCAGCAGCCGTCCACCCGGGCTTCTCTACAATGAGCAGTTCTTC

D: TRBD1
J: TRBJ2-3
size: few
V: TRBV11-3
CDR3: CASSYDRVGDTQYF
DNA: TGTGCCAGCAGCTATGACAGGGTAGGAGATACGCAGTATTTT

D: NA
J: TRBJ2-7
size: few
V: TRBV27
CDR3: CASSLWQFPYEQYF
DNA: TGTGCCAGCAGTTTATGGCAGTTCCCCTACGAGCAGTACTTC

D: NA
J: TRBJ1-6
size: many
V: TRBV27
CDR3: CASSLVGDSPLHF
DNA: TGTGCCAGCAGTTTGGTCGGCGATTCACCCCTCCACTTT

D: NA
J: TRBJ2-5
size: NA
V: TRBV7-2
CDR3: CASSPRDFLSETQYF
DNA: TGTGCCAGCAGCCCCCGGGACTTCCTATCGGAGACCCAGTACTTC

D: NA
J: TRBJ2-2
size: few
V: TRBV24-1
CDR3: CATSEWTPGELFF
DNA: TGTGCCACCAGTGAATGGACTCCCGGGGAGCTGTTTTTT

D: NA
J: TRBJ2-3
size: many
V: TRBV27
CDR3: CASNHTQYF
DNA: TGTGCCAGCAATCATACGCAGTATTTT

D: NA
J: TRBJ1-5
size: few
V: TRBV18
CDR3: CASSDRSLNQPQHF
DNA: TGTGCCAGCTCAGATCGCTCCCTCAATCAGCCCCAGCATTTT

D: TRBD2
J: TRBJ2-3
size: NA
V: TRBV6-1
CDR3: CASRREPGLGTDTQYF
DNA: TGTGCCAGCAGACGCGAACCGGGACTAGGGACAGATACGCAGTATTTT

D: NA
J: TRBJ1-1
size: few
V: TRBV29-1
CDR3: CSVKSTGNTEAFF
DNA: TGCAGCGTTAAATCAACAGGGAACACTGAAGCTTTCTTT

D: NA
J: TRBJ2-5
size: few
V: TRBV24-1
CDR3: CATSEPDGSRETQYF
DNA: TGTGCCACCAGTGAGCCGGACGGCTCCCGAGAGACCCAGTACTTC

D: NA
J: TRBJ1-6
size: NA
V: TRBV30
CDR3: CAWSVPFRQGNSPLHF
DNA: TGTGCCTGGAGTGTACCCTTTCGGCAGGGGAATTCACCCCTCCACTTT

D: TRBD1
J: TRBJ1-5
size: many
V: TRBV20-1
CDR3: CSAIEGQGVWNQPQHF
DNA: TGCAGTGCTATAGAAGGACAGGGGGTATGGAATCAGCCCCAGCATTTT

D: NA
J: TRBJ2-7
size: many
V: TRBV27
CDR3: CASSPDRTGNSYEQYF
DNA: TGTGCCAGCAGTCCCGACAGGACCGGGAACTCCTACGAGCAGTACTTC

D: NA
J: TRBJ1-1
size: few
V: TRBV5-5
CDR3: CASSKRTDMNTEAFF
DNA: TGTGCCAGCAGCAAAAGGACAGATATGAACACTGAAGCTTTCTTT

D: TRBD1
J: TRBJ2-1
size: many
V: TRBV18
CDR3: CASSPGTGANEQFF
DNA: TGTGCCAGCTCACCCGGGACAGGTGCGAATGAGCAGTTCTTC

D: TRBD1
J: TRBJ2-1
size: NA
V: TRBV5-1
CDR3: CASSPDRGLHNEQFF
DNA: TGCGCCAGCAGCCCCGACAGGGGTCTCCACAATGAGCAGTTCTTC

D: NA
J: TRBJ1-2
size: many
V: TRBV28
CDR3: CASSLWHEGQGNYGYTF
DNA: TGTGCCAGCAGTCTATGGCATGAGGGGCAGGGTAACTATGGCTACACCTTC

D: NA
J: TRBJ2-5
size: once
V: TRBV15
CDR3: CATSRQGETQYF
DNA: TGTGCCACCAGCAGACAGGGAGAGACCCAGTACTTC

D: NA
J: TRBJ2-1
size: many
V: TRBV29-1
CDR3: CSVENPNEQFF
DNA: TGCAGCGTTGAAAACCCCAATGAGCAGTTCTTC

D: NA
J: TRBJ2-1
size: many
V: TRBV10-2
CDR3: CASSVILNEQFF
DNA: TGCGCCAGCAGTGTTATTTTGAATGAGCAGTTCTTC

D: TRBD1
J: TRBJ1-2
size: many
V: TRBV11-2
CDR3: CASSLDGATGGHGYTF
DNA: TGTGCCAGCAGCTTAGATGGGGCGACAGGGGGCCATGGCTACACCTTC

D: NA
J: TRBJ2-1
size: NA
V: TRBV11-3
CDR3: CACAGLSYNEQFF
DNA: TGTGCCTGCGCGGGACTCTCCTACAATGAGCAGTTCTTC

D: NA
J: TRBJ2-7
size: many
V: TRBV12-3/TRBV12-4
CDR3: CASTGKAHYEQYF
DNA: TGTGCCAGCACCGGGAAGGCGCACTACGAGCAGTACTTC

D: NA
J: TRBJ2-5
size: few
V: TRBV28
CDR3: CASSPMKQGFEETQYF
DNA: TGTGCCAGCAGTCCGATGAAACAGGGATTTGAAGAGACCCAGTACTTC

D: NA
J: TRBJ1-1
size: NA
V: TRBV7-9
CDR3: CASSNVGHLVGNTEAFF
DNA: TGTGCCAGCAGCAACGTTGGACACCTGGTTGGGAACACTGAAGCTTTCTTT

D: TRBD1
J: TRBJ2-3
size: NA
V: TRBV24-1
CDR3: CATSGGQGLSTDTQYF
DNA: TGTGCCACCAGTGGGGGACAGGGTCTGTCCACAGATACGCAGTATTTT

D: NA
J: TRBJ1-1
size: few
V: TRBV5-5
CDR3: CASKAPGGGTEAFF
DNA: TGTGCCAGCAAGGCCCCCGGTGGCGGGACTGAAGCTTTCTTT

D: NA
J: TRBJ2-3
size: few
V: TRBV5-4
CDR3: CASSLGTTGRGTDTQYF
DNA: TGTGCCAGCAGCCTAGGGACAACCGGCCGAGGCACAGATACGCAGTATTTT

D: TRBD1
J: TRBJ1-4
size: NA
V: TRBV2
CDR3: CASRSDRGEKLFF
DNA: TGTGCCAGCAGATCGGACAGGGGTGAAAAACTTTTTTTT

D: NA
J: TRBJ1-1
size: NA
V: TRBV10-3
CDR3: CAILGLNTEAFF
DNA: TGTGCCATCCTGGGATTGAACACTGAAGCTTTCTTT

D: NA
J: TRBJ2-3
size: few
V: TRBV19
CDR3: CASSIGNPGTDTQYF
DNA: TGTGCCAGTAGTATCGGGAATCCCGGAACAGATACGCAGTATTTT

D: NA
J: TRBJ1-1
size: NA
V: TRBV2
CDR3: CASSEEINTEAFF
DNA: TGTGCCAGCAGTGAGGAGATTAACACTGAAGCTTTCTTT

D: NA
J: TRBJ2-3
size: NA
V: TRBV20-1
CDR3: CSARALGEITDTQYF
DNA: TGCAGTGCTAGGGCCCTTGGCGAGATTACAGATACGCAGTATTTT

D: NA
J: TRBJ2-7
size: many
V: TRBV11-2
CDR3: CASSPGRQTYEQYF
DNA: TGTGCCAGCAGCCCCGGACGGCAAACCTACGAGCAGTACTTC

D: NA
J: TRBJ1-6
size: few
V: TRBV10-3
CDR3: CAIGGGDSPLHF
DNA: TGTGCCATCGGCGGGGGGGATTCACCCCTCCACTTT

D: NA
J: TRBJ1-1
size: few
V: TRBV7-2
CDR3: CASSSGQPGPEAFF
DNA: TGTGCCAGCAGCTCAGGACAGCCAGGCCCTGAAGCTTTCTTT

D: NA
J: TRBJ1-5
size: few
V: TRBV20-1
CDR3: CSASGPGRNQPQHF
DNA: TGCAGTGCTAGTGGGCCAGGCCGTAATCAGCCCCAGCATTTT

D: NA
J: TRBJ1-6
size: few
V: TRBV10-1
CDR3: CASSEFPGNSPLHF
DNA: TGCGCCAGCAGTGAGTTCCCTGGCAATTCACCCCTCCACTTT

D: TRBD2
J: TRBJ2-3
size: NA
V: TRBV7-9
CDR3: CASSRSGTTDTQYF
DNA: TGTGCCAGCAGCCGGAGCGGGACCACAGATACGCAGTATTTT

D: NA
J: TRBJ2-4
size: many
V: TRBV6-2/TRBV6-3
CDR3: CASSYGDIGIIQYF
DNA: TGTGCCAGCAGTTACGGGGACATTGGGATCATTCAGTACTTC

D: TRBD1
J: TRBJ1-6
size: NA
V: TRBV12-3/TRBV12-4
CDR3: CASSFLDRERSPLHF
DNA: TGTGCCAGCAGTTTCCTCGACAGGGAAAGGTCACCCCTCCACTTT

D: NA
J: TRBJ2-7
size: many
V: TRBV11-2
CDR3: CASSYVVGPYEQYF
DNA: TGTGCCAGCAGTTACGTAGTTGGTCCCTACGAGCAGTACTTC

D: TRBD2
J: TRBJ2-7
size: few
V: TRBV19
CDR3: CASSILVTSEPHEQYF
DNA: TGTGCCAGTAGTATTTTGGTTACTAGCGAACCCCACGAGCAGTACTTC

D: NA
J: TRBJ2-5
size: few
V: TRBV7-8
CDR3: CASSLLDNQETQYF
DNA: TGTGCCAGCAGCTTATTGGACAACCAAGAGACCCAGTACTTC

D: TRBD1
J: TRBJ2-2
size: NA
V: TRBV6-5
CDR3: CASSYSGGPGELFF
DNA: TGTGCCAGCAGTTACTCAGGGGGCCCCGGGGAGCTGTTTTTT

D: TRBD1
J: TRBJ2-7
size: few
V: TRBV12-3/TRBV12-4
CDR3: CASSRGQGATYEQYF
DNA: TGTGCCAGCAGTAGAGGACAGGGGGCAACCTACGAGCAGTACTTC

D: NA
J: TRBJ2-3
size: NA
V: TRBV7-9
CDR3: CASSWAGLTDTQYF
DNA: TGTGCCAGCAGTTGGGCCGGACTCACAGATACGCAGTATTTT

D: NA
J: TRBJ1-6
size: many
V: TRBV11-2
CDR3: CASSFGPNSPLHF
DNA: TGTGCCAGCAGCTTCGGACCTAATTCACCCCTCCACTTT

D: NA
J: TRBJ1-6
size: few
V: TRBV20-1
CDR3: CSARDVETPNSPLHF
DNA: TGCAGTGCTAGAGATGTTGAAACACCTAATTCACCCCTCCACTTT

D: NA
J: TRBJ2-7
size: few
V: TRBV7-8
CDR3: CASSLGVESYEQYF
DNA: TGTGCCAGCAGCTTAGGGGTAGAATCCTACGAGCAGTACTTC